What follows describes a single T cell receptor (beta chain). Original handling: By means of reference gene primer amplification, nucleated cell counts were estimated. TCRdb's table, derived via immunoSEQ multiplex PCR, lists solely in-frame clones and lacks some. The DNA was the basis for D and trimming; V, J and clone size are from that table. Here the sample spans about 81,000 clones, roughly 76% being singletons. This entry comes from a study of blood T cell repertoires in COVID-19. Study-wide context: The United States, Italy and Spain were the sources of the acute and convalescent COVID-19 samples. T cells, B-cell-depleted T cells, or PBMCs supplied cDNA or gDNA.

Germline V gene sequence: CDR1 LGHNA, CDR2 YNFKEQ. V shed 4 bases, J shed 10 bases, and the junction held 11 bases outside the gene matches. The CDR3 is 16 amino acids. This sequence originates from a woman in her fifties or sixties with acute or convalescent COVID-19. Source material: peripheral blood. The J gene is TRBJ2-3, the V gene TRBV4-2; 13 bases agree with TRBD2. CDR3: CASSPRTSGGGTAQYF. As DNA, the CDR3 is TGTGCCAGCAGCCCCCGGACTAGCGGGGGAGGGACGGCGCAGTATTTT.